This TCR beta chain was recovered during a study of blood T cell repertoires in COVID-19. Study-wide context: From T cells, B-cell-depleted T cells, or PBMCs came the material, which was cDNA or gDNA.

With 4 bases removed from V and 1 base from J, the gap between germline ends came to 16 bases. Germline V CDR1 and CDR2: MDHEN, SYDVKM. This CDR3 region has 16 residues. In the study's own analysis: From reference gene primer amplification, estimates of nucleated cell counts were derived. Measured with immunoSEQ multiplex PCR; TCRdb has only the in-frame clones, and not every one. V and J calls and clone size are as listed in that table; D and trimming were resolved from the DNA. The sample includes roughly 120,000 clones, around 80% of them seen just once. The source material was peripheral blood. The receptor was isolated from a man aged 65-85 years with acute or convalescent COVID-19. The rearrangement links TRBV28 to TRBJ1-1; tentative D call: TRBD1 (6 bases). CDR3 DNA: TGTGCCAGCAGTTCTATGGGGGCAGGGGCGAACACTGAAGCTTTCTTT. Encoded protein: CASSSMGAGANTEAFF.